The entry below describes one T cell receptor beta chain. The sample comes from a study of shared clonotypes between healthy human individuals. Sequenced by immunoSEQ multiplex PCR; TCRdb stores in-frame clones only, minus some. The table includes roughly 1,100,000 clones, approximately 70% detected once. The CDR3 consists of 13 residues. The germline V gene encodes CDR1 SGHTA and CDR2 FQGNSA. The V gene lost 0 bases and the J gene lost 4 bases, with 6 bases spanning the gap. Specimen: memory CD4+ T cells sorted from blood. The subset is: CD45RA-negative fraction. The chain couples TRBV7-2 to TRBJ1-1; weak D call: TRBD1 (5 bases). The clonotype comes from a man aged 18-30 years in good health. The CDR3 is CASSLAQGTEAFF. As DNA, the CDR3 is TGTGCCAGCAGCTTAGCGCAGGGCACTGAAGCTTTCTTT.